Listed below are T cell receptor beta chains from one sample, sequenced in a study of blood T cell repertoires in COVID-19. Sequencing was performed with immunoSEQ multiplex PCR; in TCRdb, only in-frame clones are kept and a portion is missing. The sample has more than 70,000 clones; 65% to 90% are singletons. The sample comprised peripheral blood. The receptors shown here come from a man aged 80 or over with active or convalescent COVID-19. CDR3s include the opening cysteine and the closing phenylalanine or tryptophan. Fields, in order: J gene, V gene, CDR3 protein.

TRBJ2-1 TRBV30 CAWRRLAEQFF
TRBJ2-1 TRBV6-4 CASSVDRGEFNEQFF
TRBJ2-1 TRBV28 CASSQGTSGRLAEQFF
TRBJ1-2 TRBV30 CAWSPGTGLNYTF
TRBJ2-5 TRBV7-3 CASSLNGPRETQYF
TRBJ2-7 TRBV30 CAWSVQVKGEQYF
TRBJ2-3 TRBV10-3 CAISERRLADTQYF
TRBJ2-5 TRBV4-1 CASSQEGQKETQYF
TRBJ2-3 TRBV18 CASSSLAGGRRTDTQYF
TRBJ1-2 TRBV7-9 CASSRDRGRTNYGYTF
TRBJ2-7 TRBV19 CASSILGRSYEQYF
TRBJ1-1 TRBV6-1 CASSETVAGLTEAFF
TRBJ2-5 TRBV2 CASRADSQETQYF
TRBJ2-1 TRBV7-6 CASSLEGSGPLSEQFF
TRBJ1-4 TRBV5-5 CASSLGSGAIGEKLFF